What follows is one T cell receptor (beta chain) and its context. Its target is unknown. This sample was taken from a study of T cells in Graves' hyperthyroidism and ophthalmopathy. Study-level points and caveats: Stable hyperthyroidism was separated from ophthalmopathy by a model based on 13 V-J features.

The germline V gene encodes CDR1 SGHRS and CDR2 YFSETQ. J was trimmed by 5 bases and V by 4 bases; bases with no gene match: 9. The CDR3 is 17 residues long. The source material, RNA transcripts, was used to amplify TCR beta CDR3 regions. During a first-round RT-PCR of the TCR CDR3, the HTBI primer set was used. Each CDR3 protein gets one entry after TCRdb re-called the multiplex PCR reads with MiXCR. There are 650,000 to 850,000 distinct CDR3 sequences in the sample; 18% occur only once, and approximately 15% lies in the top ten. At first hyperthyroidism diagnosis, before any ophthalmopathy symptoms, the blood sample was collected.

The sample was blood. The origin of this receptor is a woman aged 50 to 65 with Graves' hyperthyroidism that later progressed to Graves' ophthalmopathy. V is TRBV5-1 and J is TRBJ2-6; 10 positions match TRBD1. CDR3 DNA sequence: TGCGCCAGCAGCGCCGGGACAGGGGTTCTACGGGCCAACGTCCTGACTTTC. This translates into CASSAGTGVLRANVLTF.